Following are 14 T cell receptor beta chains from one sample sequenced in a study of blood T cell repertoires in COVID-19. This table comes from immunoSEQ multiplex PCR, and its TCRdb copy is limited to in-frame clones, with some not included. The sample shows over 75,000 clones, more than 90% of them seen only once. Sequencing was done on a sample of peripheral blood. The receptors come from a man aged 55 to 70 with acute or convalescent COVID-19.

This clone was recorded only once. The chain is built from TRBV3-1 (or the pseudogene TRBV3-2) and TRBJ2-1; TRBD2 matches 7 bases. The CDR3 consists of 15 residues. Germline CDR1 and CDR2: LGHDT and YNNKEL (reference sequence). With 3 bases clipped from V and 5 bases from J, the junction kept 7 bases outside the gene matches. CDR3 sequence: CASSQAGVWDNEQFF. The DNA for the CDR3 is TGTGCCAGCAGCCAGGCGGGAGTATGGGACAATGAGCAGTTCTTC.

V is TRBV13 and J is TRBJ2-2; no definite D call. Germline CDR1 is PRHDT and CDR2 is FYEKMQ (reference sequence). This CDR3 has 13 amino acids. V lost 8 bases and J lost 1, with 8 bases in between. DNA for the CDR3: TGTGCCAGCGCAACAGTGAACACCGGGGAGCTGTTTTTT. Translation: CASATVNTGELFF.

The chain carries TRBV2 and TRBJ2-1; TRBD1 is a possible D gene (5 bases). Germline CDR1 reads SNHLY; CDR2 reads FYNNEI. The V and J ends lost 8 bases and 4 bases respectively, with 18 bases between them. The CDR3 has 15 amino acids. The CDR3 sequence is CASPTLTVNYNEQFF. The CDR3 DNA reads TGTGCCAGCCCGACTTTGACAGTGAATTACAATGAGCAGTTCTTC.

The CDR3 loop is CASSLDQGAHEKLFF. The CDR3 nucleotides are TGTGCCAGCAGCTTGGATCAGGGGGCCCATGAAAAACTGTTTTTT. V and J are TRBV5-6 and TRBJ1-4; 8 bases line up with TRBD1. CDR1 is SGHDT, CDR2 YYEEEE, per germline. V lost 0 bases to trimming and J lost 6 bases; unmatched junction nucleotides: 4. The CDR3 spans 15 residues.

The chain joins TRBV14 to TRBJ2-1; D unclear. CDR1 and CDR2 from the germline V gene are SGHDN and FVKESK. The V gene lost 5 bases and the J gene lost 0 bases, with 11 bases spanning the gap. This CDR3 is 15 amino acids long. The CDR3 DNA sequence: TGTGCCAGCAGCAAACTCGTGAGCTCCTACAATGAGCAGTTCTTC. As protein: CASSKLVSSYNEQFF. The complete variable domain, with remaining parts taken from reference TRBV14 and TRBJ2-1, reads EAGVTQFPSHSVIEKGQTVTLRCDPISGHDNLYWYRRVMGKEIKFLLHFVKESKQDESGMPNNRFLAERTGGTYSTLKVQPAELEDSGVYFCASSKLVSSYNEQFFGPGTRLTVL.

This chain uses TRBV19 with TRBJ2-2; D is ambiguous. CDR3 length equals 15 residues. Trimming removed 0 bases from V and 6 bases from J, with 11 bases in between. CDR1 and CDR2 (germline): LNHDA, SQIVND (reference sequence). Here the CDR3 DNA reads TGTGCCAGTAGTATAGATCTCGAGATCCCCGGGGAGCTGTTTTTT. Protein product: CASSIDLEIPGELFF.

The chain links TRBV6-6 to TRBJ1-1, with unresolved D. The ends were cut back, 2 bases at V and 4 bases at J, with 8 bases in the middle. The length of the CDR3 is 13 residues. CDR1 is MNHNY, CDR2 SVGAGI, per germline (reference sequence). As DNA, the CDR3 is TGTGCCAGCAGTTACGGTGAGGGCACTGAAGCTTTCTTT. Amino acids: CASSYGEGTEAFF.

J is TRBJ2-2 and V is TRBV6-5, with D possibly matching TRBD1 (5 bases). Per the germline V gene, CDR1 is MNHEY and CDR2 is SVGAGI. V was shortened by 5 bases and J by 7 bases, with 17 bases between the two germline ends. This CDR3 has 15 amino acids. The CDR3 DNA follows: TGTGCCAGCAGTCAATATGGACAATGGGGCGGGGAGCTGTTTTTT. Translation gives CASSQYGQWGGELFF.

The V call is TRBV19, the J call TRBJ1-1, with 7 bases matching TRBD1. The V segment lost 3 bases and the J segment 8 bases; nucleotides outside the gene matches: 3. This CDR3 is built from 12 residues. Germline V gene lookup returns CDR1 LNHDA and CDR2 SQIVND (reference sequence). The CDR3 sequence: CASSIGQVEAFF. The CDR3 nucleotides read TGTGCCAGTAGTATTGGACAGGTGGAAGCTTTCTTT. Combining the CDR3 with reference TRBV19 and TRBJ1-1 gives the whole variable domain DGGITQSPKYLFRKEGQNVTLSCEQNLNHDAMYWYRQDPGQGLRLIYYSQIVNDFQKGDIAEGYSVSREKKESFPLTVTSAQKNPTAFYLCASSIGQVEAFFGQGTRLTVV.

The chain is built from TRBV27 and TRBJ2-3; perhaps TRBD1 as D (6 bases). The CDR3 consists of 15 residues. Germline V gene data show CDR1 as MNHEY and CDR2 as SMNVEV (reference sequence). V was shortened by 5 bases and J by 1 base, with 13 bases between the two germline ends. As DNA, the CDR3 is TGTGCCAGCAGTCTTCAGGACAGTCGCACAGATACGCAGTATTTT. It encodes CASSLQDSRTDTQYF.

V is TRBV9 and J is TRBJ1-4; 10 nucleotides align to TRBD1. Germline lookup yields CDR1 SGDLS and CDR2 YYNGEE. The CDR3 is made up of 20 amino acids. J was trimmed by 3 bases and V by 2 bases; bases with no gene match: 16. CDR3 coding DNA: TGTGCCAGCAGCGTGGGGCCGGGACAGGGGAGATATTCGGCTAATGAAAAACTGTTTTTT. As protein: CASSVGPGQGRYSANEKLFF.

The chain uses TRBV19 and TRBJ1-1; D gene unclear. With 0 bases removed from V and 11 bases from J, the gap between germline ends came to 16 bases. The germline V gene encodes CDR1 LNHDA and CDR2 SQIVND (reference sequence). This CDR3 contains 14 residues. CDR3 coding DNA: TGTGCCAGTAGTATAGACCAGAGGGCCTCAAGGGCTTTCTTT. Its protein product is CASSIDQRASRAFF.

V and J are TRBV11-2 and TRBJ1-1, with D perhaps matching TRBD1 (5 bases). Germline CDR1 reads SGHAT; CDR2 reads FQNNGV. CDR3 size: 15 residues. V lost 1 base, J lost 2 bases, and 11 bases lay in between. The CDR3: CASSLAGLGNTEAFF. Written as DNA, the CDR3 is TGTGCCAGCAGCTTAGCGGGACTGGGTAACACTGAAGCTTTCTTT.

The CDR3 DNA sequence: TGTGCCAGCAGCTTATTCGTGGGAGTCGGCACAGATACGCAGTATTTT. Amino acid sequence: CASSLFVGVGTDTQYF. This rearrangement joins TRBV7-9 to TRBJ2-3; the D gene is possibly TRBD2 (5 bases). Trimming cost V 2 bases and J 1 base, with 13 bases left between them. This CDR3 contains 16 residues. The germline V gene has CDR1 SEHNR and CDR2 FQNEAQ (reference sequence). Looking up the rest from reference TRBV7-9 and TRBJ2-3 gives the full variable domain: DTGVSQNPRHKITKRGQNVTFRCDPISEHNRLYWYRQTLGQGPEFLTYFQNEAQLEKSRLLSDRFSAERPKGSFSTLEIQRTEQGDSAMYLCASSLFVGVGTDTQYFGPGTRLTVL.